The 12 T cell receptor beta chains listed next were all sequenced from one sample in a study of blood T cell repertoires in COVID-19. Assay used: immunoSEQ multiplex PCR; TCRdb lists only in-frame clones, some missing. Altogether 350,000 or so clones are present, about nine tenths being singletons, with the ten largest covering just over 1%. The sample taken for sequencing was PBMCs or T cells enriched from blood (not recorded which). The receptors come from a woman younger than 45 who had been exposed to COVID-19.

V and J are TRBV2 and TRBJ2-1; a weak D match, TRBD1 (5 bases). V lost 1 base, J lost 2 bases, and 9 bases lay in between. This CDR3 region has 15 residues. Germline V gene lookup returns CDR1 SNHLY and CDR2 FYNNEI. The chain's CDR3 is CASSEVGAPYNEQFF. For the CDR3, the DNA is TGTGCCAGCAGTGAAGTTGGGGCCCCCTACAATGAGCAGTTCTTC.

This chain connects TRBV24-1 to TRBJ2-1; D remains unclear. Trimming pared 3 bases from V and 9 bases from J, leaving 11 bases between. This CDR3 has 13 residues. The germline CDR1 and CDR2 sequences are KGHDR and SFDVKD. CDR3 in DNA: TGTGCCACCAGTGATCCCCCCGGTGGTGAGCAGTTCTTC. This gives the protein CATSDPPGGEQFF.

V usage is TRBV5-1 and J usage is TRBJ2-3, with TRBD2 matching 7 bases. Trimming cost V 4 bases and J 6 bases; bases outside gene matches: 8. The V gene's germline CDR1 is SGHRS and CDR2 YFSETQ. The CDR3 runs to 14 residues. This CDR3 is CASSPIEGGDTQYF. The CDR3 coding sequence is TGCGCCAGCAGCCCGATAGAGGGAGGGGATACGCAGTATTTT.

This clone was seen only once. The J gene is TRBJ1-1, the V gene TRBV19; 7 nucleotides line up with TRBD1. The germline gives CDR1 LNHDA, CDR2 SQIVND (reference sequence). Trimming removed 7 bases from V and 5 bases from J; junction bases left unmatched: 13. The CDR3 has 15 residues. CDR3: CASKPRQGGSTEAFF. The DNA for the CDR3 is TGTGCCAGTAAACCGCGACAGGGTGGATCGACTGAAGCTTTCTTT.

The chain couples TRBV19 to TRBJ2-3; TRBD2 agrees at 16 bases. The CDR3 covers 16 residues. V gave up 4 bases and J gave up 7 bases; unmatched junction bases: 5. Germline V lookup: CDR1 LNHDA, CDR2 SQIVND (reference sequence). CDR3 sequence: CASSKGLAGGPNTQYF. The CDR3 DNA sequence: TGTGCCAGTAGTAAGGGACTAGCGGGAGGGCCGAATACGCAGTATTTT. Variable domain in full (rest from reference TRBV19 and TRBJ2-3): DGGITQSPKYLFRKEGQNVTLSCEQNLNHDAMYWYRQDPGQGLRLIYYSQIVNDFQKGDIAEGYSVSREKKESFPLTVTSAQKNPTAFYLCASSKGLAGGPNTQYFGPGTRLTVL.

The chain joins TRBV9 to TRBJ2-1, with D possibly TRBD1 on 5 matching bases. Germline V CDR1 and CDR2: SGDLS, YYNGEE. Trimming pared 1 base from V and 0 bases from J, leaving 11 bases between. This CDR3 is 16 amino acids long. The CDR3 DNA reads TGTGCCAGCAGCGTAAGGGGTGGAAGCTCCTACAATGAGCAGTTCTTC. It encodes CASSVRGGSSYNEQFF.

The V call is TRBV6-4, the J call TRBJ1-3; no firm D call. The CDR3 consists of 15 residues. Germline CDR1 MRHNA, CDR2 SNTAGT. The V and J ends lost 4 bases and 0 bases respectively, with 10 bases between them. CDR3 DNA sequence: TGTGCCAGCAGTGTCTCAGCTTCCTCTGGAAACACCATATATTTT. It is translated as CASSVSASSGNTIYF.

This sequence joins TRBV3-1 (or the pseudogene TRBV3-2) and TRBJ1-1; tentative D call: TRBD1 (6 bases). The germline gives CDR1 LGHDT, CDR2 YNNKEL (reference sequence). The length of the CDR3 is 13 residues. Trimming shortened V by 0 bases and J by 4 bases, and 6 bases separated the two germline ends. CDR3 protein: CASSQEGATEAFF. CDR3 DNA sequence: TGTGCCAGCAGCCAAGAGGGGGCCACTGAAGCTTTCTTT.

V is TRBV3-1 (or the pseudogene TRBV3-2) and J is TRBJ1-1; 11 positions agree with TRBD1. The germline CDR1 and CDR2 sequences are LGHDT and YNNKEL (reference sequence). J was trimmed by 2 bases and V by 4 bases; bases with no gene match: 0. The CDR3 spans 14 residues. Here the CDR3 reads CASSRTGGNTEAFF. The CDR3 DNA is TGTGCCAGCAGCCGGACAGGGGGCAACACTGAAGCTTTCTTT.

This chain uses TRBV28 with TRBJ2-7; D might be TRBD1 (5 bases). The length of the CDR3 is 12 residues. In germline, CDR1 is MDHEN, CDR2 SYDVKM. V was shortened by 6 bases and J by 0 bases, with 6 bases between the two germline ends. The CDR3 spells CASRTASYEQYF. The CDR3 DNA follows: TGTGCCAGCAGGACAGCCTCCTACGAGCAGTACTTC.

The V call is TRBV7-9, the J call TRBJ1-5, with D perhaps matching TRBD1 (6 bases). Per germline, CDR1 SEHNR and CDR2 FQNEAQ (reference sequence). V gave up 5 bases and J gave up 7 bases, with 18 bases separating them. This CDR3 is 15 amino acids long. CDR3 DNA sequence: TGTGCCAGCAGCGAGGACAGAATCAAGGGGCAGCCCCAGCATTTT. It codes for CASSEDRIKGQPQHF.

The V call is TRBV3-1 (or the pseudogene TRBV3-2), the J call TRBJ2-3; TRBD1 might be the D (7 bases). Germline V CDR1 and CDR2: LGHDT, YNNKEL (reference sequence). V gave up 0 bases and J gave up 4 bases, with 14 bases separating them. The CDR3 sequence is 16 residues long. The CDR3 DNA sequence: TGTGCCAGCAGCCAAGATCGGGGCAGGGGGGCAGATACGCAGTATTTT. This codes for CASSQDRGRGADTQYF.